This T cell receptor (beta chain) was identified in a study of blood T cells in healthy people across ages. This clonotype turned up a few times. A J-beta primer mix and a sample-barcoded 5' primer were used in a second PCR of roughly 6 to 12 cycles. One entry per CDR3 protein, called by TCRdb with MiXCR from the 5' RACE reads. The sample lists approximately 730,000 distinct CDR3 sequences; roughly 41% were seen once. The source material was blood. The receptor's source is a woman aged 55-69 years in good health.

CDR3 loop: CASSTSDKNTEAFF. The DNA for the CDR3 is TGTGCCAGCAGTACCTCGGACAAGAACACTGAAGCTTTCTTT. The gene calls are TRBV12-3 or TRBV12-4 and TRBJ1-1, with D perhaps TRBD1 (5 bases). The CDR3 has 14 residues. V was pared by 5 bases and J by 1 base, with 11 bases between.